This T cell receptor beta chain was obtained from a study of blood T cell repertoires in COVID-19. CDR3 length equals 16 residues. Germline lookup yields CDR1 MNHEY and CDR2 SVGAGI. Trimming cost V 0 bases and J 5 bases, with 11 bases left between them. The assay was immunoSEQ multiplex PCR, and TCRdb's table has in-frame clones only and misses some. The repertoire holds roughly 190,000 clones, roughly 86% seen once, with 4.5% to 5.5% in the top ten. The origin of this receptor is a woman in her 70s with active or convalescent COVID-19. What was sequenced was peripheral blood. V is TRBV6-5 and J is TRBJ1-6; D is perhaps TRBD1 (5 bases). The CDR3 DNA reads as TGTGCCAGCAGTTACTCGGCAGGGCGAGATAATTCACCCCTCCACTTT. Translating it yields CASSYSAGRDNSPLHF.